This T cell receptor beta chain was identified in a study of blood T cells in healthy people across ages. Study observations and caveats: Underestimates were what the diversity estimates from one million T cells were considered to be.

A second PCR, run for roughly 7 to 11 cycles, used a sample-barcoded 5' primer plus a J-beta primer mix. The template-switch adaptor was a 5' adaptor with 12 random nucleotides. It tagged each cDNA molecule. TCRdb used MiXCR to reprocess the 5' RACE reads, holding one entry per CDR3 protein. Among 700,000 or so distinct CDR3 sequences, roughly 43% were seen once, and the ten largest hold 30%. Donation came from healthy Caucasian individuals in Russia who were aged roughly 6 to 95. Staff drew around 10 milliliters of peripheral blood from each donor. A few counts support this clonotype. Antigen: not known. The CDR3 runs to 15 residues. J lost 1 base, V lost 4 bases, and 6 bases had no gene match. The germline V gene has CDR1 LGHNA and CDR2 YNFKEQ.

The V gene is TRBV4-2, the J gene TRBJ1-2; TRBD1 matches 7 bases. Sequencing was performed on blood. This TCR was recovered from an elderly man in good health. The CDR3 is CASSPKTGSNYGYTF. The CDR3, as DNA: TGTGCCAGCAGCCCAAAGACAGGGAGTAACTATGGCTACACCTTC.